Reported below is one T cell receptor (beta chain). The method was immunoSEQ multiplex PCR; TCRdb's version includes in-frame clones alone and lacks a portion of them. The repertoire includes tens of thousands of clones, roughly 98% of them detected once, and roughly 0.15% sits in the top ten. The sample belongs to a study of technical replicates of blood from a handful of donors. CDR1 and CDR2 (germline): KGHSH, LQKENI. V lost 4 bases and J lost 7; bases outside the gene matches: 11. The CDR3 extends over 16 amino acids. This TCR was recovered from a human donor in good health. This chain uses TRBV18 with TRBJ2-1; 9 nucleotides agree with TRBD1. The sample was T cells isolated from PBMCs. CDR3 region: CASSRGTGTGNNEQFF. CDR3 sequence (DNA): TGTGCCAGCTCACGGGGAACCGGGACAGGGAATAATGAGCAGTTCTTC.